This is a list of T cell receptor beta chains from one sample in a study of blood T cell repertoires in COVID-19. Measured with immunoSEQ multiplex PCR; TCRdb has only the in-frame clones, and not every one. This sample has around 100,000 clones, with approximately 80% found just once. Material for sequencing was peripheral blood. These receptors were taken from a human donor in a cohort sampled during active COVID-19. Each CDR3 is given with its conserved first and last residue. Fields, in order: V gene, clone size, D gene, J gene, CDR3 protein, CDR3 DNA. D genes are given only for firm matches. Clone size is given for some rows only: seen once, a few or many times, or a class if the clone is expanded.

>TRBV21-1|NA|NA|TRBJ2-3
CASRPLTGDGGLTDTQYF
TGTGCCAGCAGGCCCCTAACCGGGGACGGGGGGCTCACAGATACGCAGTATTTT
>TRBV10-3|NA|NA|TRBJ1-1
CATAGEPNTEAFF
TGTGCCACTGCCGGGGAACCGAACACTGAAGCTTTCTTT
>TRBV5-1|NA|TRBD1|TRBJ1-1
CASSNAGQVMNTEAFF
TGCGCCAGCAGCAACGCGGGACAGGTCATGAACACTGAAGCTTTCTTT
>TRBV28|NA|NA|TRBJ2-1
CASRQYNEQFF
TGTGCCAGCCGACAGTACAATGAGCAGTTCTTC
>TRBV19|NA|TRBD1|TRBJ1-2
CASTLGQGAGYGYTF
TGTGCCAGTACCTTGGGACAGGGGGCGGGCTATGGCTACACCTTC
>TRBV5-5|NA|NA|TRBJ1-5
CASSLAVRNQPQHF
TGTGCCAGCAGCTTGGCGGTCCGCAATCAGCCCCAGCATTTT
>TRBV28|NA|TRBD1|TRBJ1-4
CASSRPGGSEKLFF
TGTGCCAGCAGTCGTCCAGGGGGTAGTGAAAAACTGTTTTTT
>TRBV7-9|NA|NA|TRBJ2-2
CASTLSGELFF
TGTGCCAGCACCCTAAGTGGGGAGCTGTTTTTT
>TRBV9|NA|NA|TRBJ2-1
CASSFPRDPKGGSYNEQFF
TGTGCCAGCAGCTTCCCCCGGGACCCAAAAGGGGGCTCCTACAATGAGCAGTTCTTC
>TRBV5-4|NA|NA|TRBJ2-5
CASSRGGTEETQYF
TGTGCCAGCAGCCGAGGGGGGACAGAAGAGACCCAGTACTTC
>TRBV5-1|NA|NA|TRBJ1-1
CASSLAGLNEAFF
TGCGCCAGCAGCTTGGCCGGTCTTAATGAAGCTTTCTTT
>TRBV19|NA|TRBD1|TRBJ1-1
CASSSSTGRAFF
TGTGCCAGTAGTTCCTCGACAGGGCGGGCTTTCTTT
>TRBV7-3|NA|TRBD1|TRBJ1-4
CASSLDRGEKLFF
TGTGCCAGCAGCCTGGACAGGGGAGAAAAACTGTTTTTT
>TRBV5-1|NA|NA|TRBJ1-4
CASSLAIGLGEKLFF
TGCGCCAGCAGCTTGGCGATCGGGTTAGGTGAAAAACTGTTTTTT
>TRBV27|once|NA|TRBJ2-2
CASSWGLINTGELFF
TGTGCCAGCAGTTGGGGACTCATTAACACCGGGGAGCTGTTTTTT
>TRBV3-1/TRBV3-2|once|NA|TRBJ2-7
CASSQPQGSEQYF
TGTGCCAGCAGCCAGCCCCAGGGGAGCGAGCAGTACTTC
>TRBV5-1|NA|TRBD1|TRBJ1-1
CASSSQGAEAFF
TGCGCCAGCAGCTCGCAGGGGGCTGAAGCTTTCTTT
>TRBV30|NA|TRBD2|TRBJ2-7
CAWTGTSGGHLYEQYF
TGTGCCTGGACCGGGACTAGCGGGGGGCACCTATACGAGCAGTACTTC
>TRBV28|once|NA|TRBJ1-1
CASSQWQGTEAFF
TGTGCCAGCAGCCAATGGCAGGGCACTGAAGCTTTCTTT
>TRBV4-3|NA|NA|TRBJ2-2
CASSQVLGQGPGELFF
TGCGCCAGCAGCCAAGTTTTAGGGCAGGGGCCCGGGGAGCTGTTTTTT
>TRBV9|NA|TRBD2|TRBJ2-5
CASSVASGGLETQYF
TGTGCCAGCAGCGTCGCTAGCGGGGGGCTGGAGACCCAGTACTTC
>TRBV2|NA|NA|TRBJ1-1
CASNPTGKGNTEAFF
TGTGCCAGCAACCCAACGGGGAAGGGGAACACTGAAGCTTTCTTT
>TRBV28|NA|TRBD1|TRBJ1-2
CASSQSRGDYGYTF
TGTGCCAGCAGTCAGTCCAGGGGGGACTATGGCTACACCTTC
>TRBV3-1/TRBV3-2|NA|TRBD1|TRBJ1-6
CASSQQQGRPPYNSPLHF
TGTGCCAGCAGCCAACAACAGGGGCGACCCCCTTATAATTCACCCCTCCACTTT
>TRBV3-1/TRBV3-2|NA|NA|TRBJ2-5
CASSHSRGRGYQETQYF
TGTGCCAGCAGCCACAGCCGTGGGCGGGGCTACCAAGAGACCCAGTACTTC
>TRBV5-1|NA|NA|TRBJ1-6
CASKETRGSYNSPLHF
TGCGCCAGCAAAGAAACCAGGGGCTCCTATAATTCACCCCTCCACTTT
>TRBV10-2|once|NA|TRBJ2-1
CASRLGGSRNEQFF
TGCGCCAGCCGACTTGGGGGGTCCAGGAATGAGCAGTTCTTC
>TRBV27|NA|NA|TRBJ1-1
CASSLYPPRHTEAFF
TGTGCCAGCAGTTTATACCCCCCGCGGCACACTGAAGCTTTCTTT
>TRBV7-9|NA|NA|TRBJ1-5
CASSLVQNQPQHF
TGTGCCAGCAGCTTAGTACAGAATCAGCCCCAGCATTTT
>TRBV11-2|NA|NA|TRBJ1-2
CASSHPSYGYTF
TGTGCCAGCAGCCACCCGAGTTATGGCTACACCTTC
>TRBV28|NA|NA|TRBJ1-2
CASSFPGLTYGYTF
TGTGCCAGCAGTTTCCCAGGACTGACCTATGGCTACACCTTC
>TRBV2|NA|NA|TRBJ2-5
CASSELAETQYF
TGTGCCAGCAGTGAACTGGCAGAGACCCAGTACTTC
>TRBV5-1|once|NA|TRBJ1-2
CASSYGREGGYTF
TGCGCCAGCAGCTACGGCAGGGAGGGAGGCTACACCTTC
>TRBV9|NA|NA|TRBJ2-1
CASSEGYLGNNEQFF
TGTGCCAGCAGCGAGGGTTATCTCGGGAACAATGAGCAGTTCTTC
>TRBV2|NA|TRBD2|TRBJ2-1
CASNHEAGGPFNEQFF
TGTGCCAGCAACCACGAAGCGGGGGGGCCGTTCAATGAGCAGTTCTTC
>TRBV29-1|NA|NA|TRBJ2-3
CSVEASAAATDTQYF
TGCAGCGTTGAAGCAAGCGCCGCTGCCACAGATACGCAGTATTTT
>TRBV29-1|once|TRBD1|TRBJ2-3
CSVQFGTASTDTQYF
TGCAGCGTCCAGTTCGGGACAGCCAGCACAGATACGCAGTATTTT
>TRBV7-2|NA|TRBD1|TRBJ2-7
CASRETGVIYEQYF
TGTGCCAGCAGGGAAACAGGGGTGATCTACGAGCAGTACTTC
>TRBV3-1/TRBV3-2|NA|TRBD1|TRBJ1-1
CASSQDEQGVTEAFF
TGTGCCAGCAGCCAAGACGAACAGGGGGTTACTGAAGCTTTCTTT
>TRBV3-1/TRBV3-2|NA|NA|TRBJ1-2
CASSQFAQLYGYTF
TGTGCCAGCAGCCAGTTCGCGCAACTCTATGGCTACACCTTC
>TRBV15|NA|TRBD2|TRBJ2-3
CATTDRRGGRDTQYF
TGTGCCACCACGGACCGGCGGGGGGGCCGGGATACGCAGTATTTT
>TRBV6-5|once|TRBD1|TRBJ1-1
CASSDLRGQGGAFF
TGTGCCAGCAGCGACCTCCGGGGACAGGGTGGAGCTTTCTTT
>TRBV10-3|NA|TRBD1|TRBJ1-5
CAISEHRGGNQPQHF
TGTGCCATCAGTGAGCACAGGGGTGGCAATCAGCCCCAGCATTTT
>TRBV3-1/TRBV3-2|NA|NA|TRBJ2-5
CASSQDDRGGETQYF
TGTGCCAGCAGCCAAGACGACAGGGGAGGGGAGACCCAGTACTTC
>TRBV3-1/TRBV3-2|NA|TRBD2|TRBJ2-1
CASSLARAGFGNEQFF
TGTGCCAGCAGCCTCGCGCGAGCGGGGTTCGGCAATGAGCAGTTCTTC